The next 17 T cell receptor beta chains were all read from a single sample in a study of cytomegalovirus exposure and HLA in healthy donors. PCR was performed using 60 Vbeta and 13 Jbeta primers. Assay used: immunoSEQ multiplex PCR; TCRdb lists only in-frame clones, some missing. The sample gives about 200,000 clones, almost 85% of which show up once; about 2.5% is in the top ten. The sequenced sample was PBMCs. These receptor sequences come from a woman between 50 and 59 years old in good health and CMV-seronegative.

The chain is built from TRBV28 and TRBJ1-2, with TRBD1 identical over 8 bases. J gave up 8 bases and V 5 bases, and 13 bases lay outside the gene matches. The CDR3 consists of 15 residues. Germline V gene lookup returns CDR1 MDHEN and CDR2 SYDVKM. In DNA form, the CDR3 reads TGTGCCAGCAGTAGAGCAGGGGGCCGGTTGGGGGGCTACACCTTC. Translated: CASSRAGGRLGGYTF.

The chain is built from TRBV7-2 and TRBJ2-7; a weak D match, TRBD2 (7 bases). Germline V gene data show CDR1 as SGHTA and CDR2 as FQGNSA. With 3 bases removed from V and 12 bases from J, the gap between germline ends came to 27 bases. The CDR3 runs to 16 residues. CDR3 protein: CASSFGGLADPRSWYF. CDR3 nucleotide sequence: TGTGCCAGCAGCTTCGGGGGGCTAGCGGATCCTCGGAGTTGGTACTTC.

This clone has just one count. The genes are TRBV7-8 and TRBJ2-3, with D uncertain. The V end was cut by 5 bases, the J end by 0 bases, with 6 bases between. Germline V gene sequence: CDR1 SGHVS, CDR2 FQNEAQ. CDR3 length equals 13 residues. The CDR3, as DNA: TGTGCCAGCAGCCCCACTAGCACAGATACGCAGTATTTT. It is translated as CASSPTSTDTQYF.

Concerning this clone itself: This likely comes from a read error, as the CDR3 has no conserved phenylalanine or tryptophan at its end. It is unclear where the CDR3 begins or ends on the DNA, so no DNA is shown, and the CDR3 is as TCRdb lists it. V and J are TRBV11-2 and TRBJ2-7; the table gives TRBD2 as D, unverified against the DNA. Termini included, the CDR3 measures 12 amino acids. Germline V gives CDR1 SGHAT, CDR2 FQNNGV. CDR3 residues: CTSSQDYYSMVY.

This chain links TRBV2 with TRBJ2-7; TRBD2 might be the D (6 bases). From germline, CDR1 is SNHLY and CDR2 FYNNEI. This CDR3 has 13 residues. V lost 7 bases to trimming and J lost 3 bases, with 13 bases between them. The DNA of the CDR3 is TGTGCCAGCACTCAGCGGGCGGACTACGAGCAGTACTTC. As protein: CASTQRADYEQYF.

This clone was found once. V usage is TRBV5-8 and J usage is TRBJ2-1; 7 bases match TRBD2. Germline V CDR1 and CDR2: SGHTS, YDEGEE. The ends lost 0 bases at V and 9 bases at J; junction bases unmatched: 3. The CDR3 totals 13 residues. The CDR3 DNA reads TGTGCCAGCAGCTTGGGACGCGGGGGTGAGCAGTTCTTC. Translated: CASSLGRGGEQFF.

V is TRBV28 and J is TRBJ1-5; D is possibly TRBD1 (5 bases). The germline CDR1 and CDR2 sequences are MDHEN and SYDVKM. The CDR3 length is 13 residues. Trimming left V 3 bases short and J 6 bases short, with 9 bases between. The CDR3 region has the DNA TGTGCCAGCAGTTTCAGGGTGGGTCAGCCCCAGCATTTT. Its protein product is CASSFRVGQPQHF.

The J gene is TRBJ1-1, the V gene TRBV14; D ambiguous. Germline V CDR1 and CDR2: SGHDN, FVKESK. The V gene lost 1 base and the J gene lost 5 bases, with 8 bases spanning the gap. The CDR3 covers 13 residues. CDR3 protein: CASSQVGGTEAFF. CDR3 coding DNA: TGTGCCAGCAGCCAAGTCGGCGGGACTGAAGCTTTCTTT.

This sequence joins TRBV6-1 and TRBJ2-7; no firm D call. V dropped 3 bases and J dropped 6 bases, with 15 bases sitting between them. Germline V gives CDR1 MNHNS, CDR2 SASEGT. The CDR3 runs 14 residues. This CDR3 reads CASSENWRQREQYF. CDR3 nucleotides: TGTGCCAGCAGTGAGAATTGGCGCCAGCGCGAGCAGTACTTC.

The rearrangement joins TRBV29-1 to TRBJ2-1; 11 bases align to TRBD2. The length of the CDR3 is 15 residues. With V trimmed by 6 bases and J by 5 bases, 9 bases remained unmatched. Germline loops: CDR1 SQVTM, CDR2 ANQGSEA. The CDR3 loop reads CSVTPIAGGDNEQFF. The CDR3 DNA reads as TGCAGCGTGACCCCCATAGCGGGAGGGGACAATGAGCAGTTCTTC.

This sequence joins TRBV14 and TRBJ1-5; D might be TRBD1 (6 bases). The CDR3 loop spans 12 amino acids. CDR1 is SGHDN and CDR2 is FVKESK in the germline V gene. Trimming took 4 bases from V and 9 from J, leaving 10 bases between them. The CDR3 loop reads CASSLQGGPQHF. CDR3 DNA: TGTGCCAGCAGCCTTCAAGGGGGGCCCCAGCATTTT.

The chain couples TRBV9 to TRBJ1-4; D is ambiguous. Germline CDR1 reads SGDLS; CDR2 reads YYNGEE. This CDR3 spans 12 amino acids. V lost 0 bases, J lost 10 bases, and 7 bases lay in between. Here the CDR3 DNA reads TGTGCCAGCAGCGTAGCGGGTGGAAAACTGTTTTTT. Its protein is CASSVAGGKLFF.

This rearrangement joins TRBV2 to TRBJ2-4; possibly TRBD1 for D (5 bases). This CDR3 is built from 12 residues. CDR1 SNHLY and CDR2 FYNNEI come from the germline V gene. The V and J ends lost 1 base and 12 bases respectively, with 10 bases between them. CDR3 DNA sequence: TGTGCCAGCAGTGAAGACAGGTCGGGTCAGTACTTC. Translation gives CASSEDRSGQYF.

The rearrangement uses TRBV29-1 and TRBJ2-1; 11 bases match TRBD2. Germline V gene lookup returns CDR1 SQVTM and CDR2 ANQGSEA. The length of the CDR3 is 17 residues. Trimming at V came to 2 bases and at J to 7 bases, leaving 13 bases not matched to a gene. Here the CDR3 reads CSVEIGVGGLADNEQFF. The CDR3 DNA reads TGCAGCGTTGAAATAGGAGTAGGGGGACTAGCGGATAATGAGCAGTTCTTC.

This clone was detected once. A read error may account for a junction end that differs from germline. This sequence joins TRBV7-9 and TRBJ1-2, with TRBD1 matching 8 bases. CDR1 and CDR2 from the germline V gene are SEHNR and FQNEAQ (reference sequence). The CDR3 has 15 residues. CDR3 sequence reads: CSSSFMGQEVRGYTF. In DNA form, the CDR3 reads TGTTCCAGCAGCTTTATGGGACAGGAAGTTCGTGGCTACACCTTC.

V usage is TRBV29-1 and J usage is TRBJ2-7; maybe TRBD1 (6 bases). The CDR3 is made up of 13 amino acids. Trimming cost V 4 bases and J 0 bases, with 10 bases left between them. The germline gives CDR1 SQVTM, CDR2 ANQGSEA. The chain's CDR3 is CSVVGQLSYEQYF. The CDR3 region has the DNA TGCAGCGTTGTAGGACAGCTCTCCTACGAGCAGTACTTC.

The chain is built from TRBV7-2 and TRBJ1-1; 12 bases are shared with TRBD1. This CDR3 region has 18 residues. Per the germline V gene, CDR1 is SGHTA and CDR2 is FQGNSA. Trimming cost V 5 bases and J 5 bases; bases outside gene matches: 15. The chain's CDR3 is CASSQGAGQGARSTEAFF. The DNA of the CDR3 is TGTGCCAGCAGCCAAGGGGCGGGACAGGGGGCGAGAAGTACTGAAGCTTTCTTT.